The entry below gives a single T cell receptor beta chain sequence along with its context. These data are taken from a study of low-dose radiotherapy and immunotherapy resistance in tumors. At the level of the study: Both drugs were delivered intravenously to patients (nivolumab 240 mg every two weeks and ipilimumab 1 mg/kg every six weeks). Every two weeks, cyclophosphamide 200 mg/m2 was infused one day before radiation plus immunotherapy.

Trimming removed 7 bases from V and 7 bases from J, with 16 bases in between. CDR3 length: 13 amino acids. Germline V gene sequence: CDR1 KGHSH, CDR2 LQKENI. Patients with advanced, tumor-infiltrating lymphocyte-negative solid tumors were eligible. Alpha- and beta-chain coverage of first-strand cDNA came from TRAV- and TRBV-specific primers. TCR amplification used 20 to 25 PCR cycles, a constant-region primer and a V-primer adapter. TCRdb re-called the reads through MiXCR, storing one row per CDR3 protein. The sample lists around 14,000 distinct CDR3 sequences; under 60% were seen once. The sequence came from a human donor with advanced metastatic prostate, ovarian, gallbladder or colorectal cancer (not recorded which). This table probably holds off-target reads from a library built for another chain. The genes are TRBV18 and TRBJ2-5; D is unresolved. CDR3 region: CASWSDVGGTQYF. In nucleotides, the CDR3 is TGTGCCAGCTGGTCGGACGTCGGCGGGACCCAGTACTTC.